This T cell receptor (beta chain) is drawn from a study of identical twins' blood T cells. TCRdb passed the 5' RACE reads through MiXCR, listing each CDR3 protein once. The profile shows a few hundred thousand distinct CDR3 sequences, roughly 27% of them singletons. Germline V lookup: CDR1 SGDLS, CDR2 YYNGEE. The CDR3 has 15 residues. V lost 1 base, J lost 0 bases, and 11 bases lay in between. A note on this clonotype: This may arise from a read error, as a much more abundant clone is one base away.

The genes are TRBV9 and TRBJ2-7; D possibly corresponds to TRBD2 (5 bases). The TCR sequence derives from a woman aged 18-55 years in good health. Material: PBMCs. For the CDR3, the DNA is TGTGCCAGCAGCGTAACCGGAACTAGCTCCTACGAGCAGTACTTC. Protein: CASSVTGTSSYEQYF.